This T cell receptor (beta chain) was sequenced for a study of blood T cell repertoires in COVID-19. In the study overall: Samples of COVID-19 (acute and convalescent) were obtained from the United States, Italy and Spain. T cells, B-cell-depleted T cells, or PBMCs provided the cDNA or gDNA that served as material.

The length of the CDR3 is 15 residues. Trimming pared 0 bases from V and 2 bases from J, leaving 8 bases between. Germline V gene sequence: CDR1 KGHSH, CDR2 LQKENI. Per the study methods: The assay estimated nucleated cells by amplifying reference gene primers. Assay used: immunoSEQ multiplex PCR; TCRdb lists only in-frame clones, some missing. V and J calls plus clone size are reproduced from that table; the DNA served to infer D and trimming. Of about 56,000 clones listed, roughly nine tenths are singletons. This receptor was obtained from a human donor in a cohort sampled during active COVID-19. The V gene is TRBV18, the J gene TRBJ2-1, with no clear D. The source material was peripheral blood. In DNA, the CDR3 is TGTGCCAGCTCACCACCTAGCTTCACCTACAATGAGCAGTTCTTC. Encoded protein: CASSPPSFTYNEQFF.